The clone carrying this T cell receptor (beta chain) was detected ten times or more. Its antigen is currently unknown. Specified time point: newly diagnosed GD, antithyroid drugs for less than 3 months. PBMCs were the source of the RNA used for TCR sequencing. The data were taken from a study of regulatory T cells in long-lasting Graves disease. Study-level results: Persistent Graves' patients had lower TCR diversity than newly diagnosed ones. Patients with persistent disease showed a bias toward TRBV28, TRBJ1-2 and TRBJ2-5.

Construction of TCR beta libraries relied on iRepertoire HTBI primers and on Arm-PCR targeting CDR3 regions. Original methodology: Overall, samples carried 62 TRBV and around 13 TRBJ segments. MiXCR, run by TCRdb on the multiplex PCR reads, gives a single entry per CDR3 protein. Clone size and V and J calls follow TCRdb, not the original study. The repertoire holds 350,000 to 450,000 distinct CDR3 sequences, with 15% to 20% as singletons. Germline V CDR1 and CDR2: SGHVS, FQNEAQ. Trimming took off 5 bases at V and 2 bases at J, with 13 bases between the two ends. The CDR3 covers 14 residues. These data also formed part of another study, on T cells in Graves' hyperthyroidism and ophthalmopathy. From that report: A lack of ophthalmopathy progression within 18 months defined stable Graves' hyperthyroidism.

This rearrangement joins TRBV7-8 to TRBJ2-7; D unclear. The sequencing used peripheral blood mononuclear cells (PBMCs), collected at new diagnosis, from a patient treated with antithyroid drugs. This sequence originates from a man aged 35 to 55 with Graves disease. Here the CDR3 DNA reads TGTGCCAGCAGCCCCCGGAGAACAGCCTACGAGCAGTACTTC. This codes for CASSPRRTAYEQYF.